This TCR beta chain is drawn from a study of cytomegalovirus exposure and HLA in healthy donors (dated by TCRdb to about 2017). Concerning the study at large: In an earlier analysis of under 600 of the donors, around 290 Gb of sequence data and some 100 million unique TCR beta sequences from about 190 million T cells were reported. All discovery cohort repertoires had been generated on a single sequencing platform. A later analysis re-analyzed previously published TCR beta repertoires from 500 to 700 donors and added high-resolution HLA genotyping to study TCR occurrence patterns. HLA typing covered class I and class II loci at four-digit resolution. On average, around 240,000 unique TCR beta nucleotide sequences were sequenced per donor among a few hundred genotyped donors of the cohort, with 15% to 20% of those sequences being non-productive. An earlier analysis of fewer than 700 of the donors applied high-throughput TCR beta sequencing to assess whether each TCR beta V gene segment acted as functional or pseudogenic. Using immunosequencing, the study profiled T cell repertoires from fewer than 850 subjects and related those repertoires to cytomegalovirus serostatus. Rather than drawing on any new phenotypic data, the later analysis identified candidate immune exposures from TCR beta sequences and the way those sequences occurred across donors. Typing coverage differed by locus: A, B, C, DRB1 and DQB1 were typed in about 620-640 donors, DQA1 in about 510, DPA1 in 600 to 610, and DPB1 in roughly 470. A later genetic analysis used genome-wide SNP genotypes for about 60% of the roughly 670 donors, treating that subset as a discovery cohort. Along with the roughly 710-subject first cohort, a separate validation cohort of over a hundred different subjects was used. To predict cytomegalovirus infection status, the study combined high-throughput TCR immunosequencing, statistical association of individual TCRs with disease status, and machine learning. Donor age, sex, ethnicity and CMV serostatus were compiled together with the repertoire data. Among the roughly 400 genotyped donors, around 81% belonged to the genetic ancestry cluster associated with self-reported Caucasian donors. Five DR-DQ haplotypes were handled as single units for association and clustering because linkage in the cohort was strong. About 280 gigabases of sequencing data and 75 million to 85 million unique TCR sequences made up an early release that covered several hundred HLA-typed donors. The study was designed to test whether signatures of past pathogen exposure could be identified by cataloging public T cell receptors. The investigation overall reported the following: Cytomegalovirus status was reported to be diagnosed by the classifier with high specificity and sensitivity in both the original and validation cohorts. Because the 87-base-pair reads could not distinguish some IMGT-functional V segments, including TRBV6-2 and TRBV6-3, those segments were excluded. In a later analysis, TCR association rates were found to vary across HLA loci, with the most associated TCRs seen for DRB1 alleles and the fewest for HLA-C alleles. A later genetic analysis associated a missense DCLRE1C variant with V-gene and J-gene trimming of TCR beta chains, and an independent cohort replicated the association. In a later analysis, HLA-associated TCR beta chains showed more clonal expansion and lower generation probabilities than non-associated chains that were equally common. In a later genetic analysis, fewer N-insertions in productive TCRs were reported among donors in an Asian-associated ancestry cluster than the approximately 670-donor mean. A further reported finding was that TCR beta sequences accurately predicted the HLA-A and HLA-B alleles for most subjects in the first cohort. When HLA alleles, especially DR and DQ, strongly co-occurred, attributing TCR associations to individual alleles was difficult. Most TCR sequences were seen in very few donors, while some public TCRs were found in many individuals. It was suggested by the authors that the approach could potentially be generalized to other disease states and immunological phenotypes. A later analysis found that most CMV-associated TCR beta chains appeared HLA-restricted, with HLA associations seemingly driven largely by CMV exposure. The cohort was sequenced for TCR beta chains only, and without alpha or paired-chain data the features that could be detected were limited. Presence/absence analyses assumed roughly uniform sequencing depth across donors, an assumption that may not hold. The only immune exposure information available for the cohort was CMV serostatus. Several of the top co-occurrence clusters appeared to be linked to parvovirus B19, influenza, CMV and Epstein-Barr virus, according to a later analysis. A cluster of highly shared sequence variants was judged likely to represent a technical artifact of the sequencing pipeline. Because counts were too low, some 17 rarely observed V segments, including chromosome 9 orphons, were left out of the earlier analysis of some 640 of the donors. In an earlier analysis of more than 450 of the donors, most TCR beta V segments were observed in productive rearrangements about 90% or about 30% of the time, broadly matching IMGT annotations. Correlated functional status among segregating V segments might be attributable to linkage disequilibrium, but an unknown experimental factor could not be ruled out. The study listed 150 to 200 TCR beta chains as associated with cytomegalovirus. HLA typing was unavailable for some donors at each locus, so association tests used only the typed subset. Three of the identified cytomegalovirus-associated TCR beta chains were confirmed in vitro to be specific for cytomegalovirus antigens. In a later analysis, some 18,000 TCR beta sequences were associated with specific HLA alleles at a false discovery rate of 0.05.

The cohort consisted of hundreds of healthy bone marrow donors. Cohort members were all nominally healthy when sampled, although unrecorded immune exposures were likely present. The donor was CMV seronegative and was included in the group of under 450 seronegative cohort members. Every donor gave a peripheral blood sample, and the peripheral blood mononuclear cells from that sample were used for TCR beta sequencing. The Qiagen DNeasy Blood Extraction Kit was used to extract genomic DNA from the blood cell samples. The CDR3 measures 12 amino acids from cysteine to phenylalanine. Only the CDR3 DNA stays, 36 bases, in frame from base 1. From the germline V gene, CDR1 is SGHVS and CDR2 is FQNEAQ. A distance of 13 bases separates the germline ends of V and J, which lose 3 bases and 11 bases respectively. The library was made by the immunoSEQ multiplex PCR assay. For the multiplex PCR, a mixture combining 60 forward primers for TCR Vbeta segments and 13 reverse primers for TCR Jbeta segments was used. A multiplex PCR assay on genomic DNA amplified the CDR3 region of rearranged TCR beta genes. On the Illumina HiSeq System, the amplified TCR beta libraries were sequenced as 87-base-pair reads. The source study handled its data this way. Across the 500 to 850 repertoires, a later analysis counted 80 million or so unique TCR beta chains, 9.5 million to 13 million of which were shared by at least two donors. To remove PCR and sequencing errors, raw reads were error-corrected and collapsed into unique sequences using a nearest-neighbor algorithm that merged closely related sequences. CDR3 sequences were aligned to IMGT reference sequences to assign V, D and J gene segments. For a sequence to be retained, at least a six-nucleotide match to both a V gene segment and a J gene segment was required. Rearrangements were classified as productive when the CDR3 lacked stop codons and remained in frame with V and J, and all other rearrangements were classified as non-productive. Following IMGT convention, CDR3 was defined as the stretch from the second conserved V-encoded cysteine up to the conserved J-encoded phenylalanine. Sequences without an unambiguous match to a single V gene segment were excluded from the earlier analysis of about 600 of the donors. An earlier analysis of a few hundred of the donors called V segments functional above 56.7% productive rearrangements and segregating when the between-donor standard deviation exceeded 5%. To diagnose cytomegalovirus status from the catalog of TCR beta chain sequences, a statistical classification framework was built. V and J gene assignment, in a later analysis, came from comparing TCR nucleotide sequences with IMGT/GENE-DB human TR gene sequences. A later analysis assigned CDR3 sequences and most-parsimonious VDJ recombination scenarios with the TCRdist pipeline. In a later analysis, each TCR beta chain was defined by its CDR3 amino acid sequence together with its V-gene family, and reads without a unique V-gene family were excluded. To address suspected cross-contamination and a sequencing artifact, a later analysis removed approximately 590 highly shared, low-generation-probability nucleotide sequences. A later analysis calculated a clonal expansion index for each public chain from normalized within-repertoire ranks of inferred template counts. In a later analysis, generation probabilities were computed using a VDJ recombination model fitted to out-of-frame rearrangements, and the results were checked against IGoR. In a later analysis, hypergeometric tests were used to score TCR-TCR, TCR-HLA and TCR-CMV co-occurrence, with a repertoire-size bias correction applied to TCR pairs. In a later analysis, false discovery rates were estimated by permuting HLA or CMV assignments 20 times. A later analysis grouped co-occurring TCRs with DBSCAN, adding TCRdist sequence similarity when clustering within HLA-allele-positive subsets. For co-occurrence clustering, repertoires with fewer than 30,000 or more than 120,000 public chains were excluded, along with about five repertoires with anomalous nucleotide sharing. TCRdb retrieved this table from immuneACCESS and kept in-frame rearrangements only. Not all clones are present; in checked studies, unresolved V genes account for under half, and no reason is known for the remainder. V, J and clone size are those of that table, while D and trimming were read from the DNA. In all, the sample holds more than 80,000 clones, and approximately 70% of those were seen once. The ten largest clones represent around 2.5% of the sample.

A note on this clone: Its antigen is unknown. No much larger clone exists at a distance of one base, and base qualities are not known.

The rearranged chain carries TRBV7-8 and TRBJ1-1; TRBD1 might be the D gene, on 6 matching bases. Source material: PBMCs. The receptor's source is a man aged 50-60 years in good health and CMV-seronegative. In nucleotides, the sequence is TGTGCCAGCAGCTTGCGGGGGGCGTCGGCTTTCTTT. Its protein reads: CASSLRGASAFF. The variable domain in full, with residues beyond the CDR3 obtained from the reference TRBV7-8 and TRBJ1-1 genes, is GAGVSQSPRYKVAKRGQDVALRCDPISGHVSLFWYQQALGQGPEFLTYFQNEAQLDKSGLPSDRFFAERPEGSVSTLKIQRTQQEDSAVYLCASSLRGASAFFGQGTRLTVV.